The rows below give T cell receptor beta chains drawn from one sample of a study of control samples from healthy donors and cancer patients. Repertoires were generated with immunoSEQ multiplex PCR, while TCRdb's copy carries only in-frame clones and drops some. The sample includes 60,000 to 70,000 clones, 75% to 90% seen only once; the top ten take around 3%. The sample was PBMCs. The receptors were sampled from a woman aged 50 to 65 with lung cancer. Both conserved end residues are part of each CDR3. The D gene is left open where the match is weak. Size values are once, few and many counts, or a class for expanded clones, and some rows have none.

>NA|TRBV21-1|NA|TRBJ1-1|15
CASRPDRGVSTEAFF
TGTGCCAGCAGACCTGACAGGGGAGTGTCCACTGAAGCTTTCTTT
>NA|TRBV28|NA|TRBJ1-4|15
CASRGGGAANEKLFF
TGTGCCAGCAGAGGGGGGGGTGCGGCTAATGAAAAACTGTTTTTT
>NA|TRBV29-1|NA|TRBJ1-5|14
CSVQTDGRNQPQHF
TGCAGCGTGCAAACGGACGGGAGAAATCAGCCCCAGCATTTT
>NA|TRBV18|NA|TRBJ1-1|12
CASSLDSSEAFF
TGTGCCAGCTCACTTGACAGTTCTGAAGCTTTCTTT
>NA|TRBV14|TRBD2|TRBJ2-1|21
CASSQDSGLAGGLYSYNEQFF
TGTGCCAGCAGCCAAGATTCTGGACTAGCGGGGGGGCTGTACTCCTACAATGAGCAGTTCTTC
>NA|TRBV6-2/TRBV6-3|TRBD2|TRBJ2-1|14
CASSPGTRLNEQFF
TGTGCCAGCAGCCCTGGGACTAGGCTGAATGAGCAGTTCTTC
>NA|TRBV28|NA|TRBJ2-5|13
CASSFSGQETQYF
TGTGCCAGCAGTTTCAGCGGGCAAGAGACCCAGTACTTC
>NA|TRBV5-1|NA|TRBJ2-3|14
CASASQSAGDTQYF
TGCGCCAGCGCGTCCCAATCAGCCGGAGATACGCAGTATTTT
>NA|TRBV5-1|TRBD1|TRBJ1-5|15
CASSQGTGGDQPQHF
TGCGCCAGCAGCCAGGGGACAGGGGGTGATCAGCCCCAGCATTTT
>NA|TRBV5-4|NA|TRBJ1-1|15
CASSLFSALGTEAFF
TGTGCCAGCAGCTTGTTCTCTGCTTTAGGCACTGAAGCTTTCTTT
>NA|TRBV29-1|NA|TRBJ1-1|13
CSVERGLRKEAFF
TGCAGCGTTGAACGGGGACTTAGAAAAGAAGCTTTCTTT
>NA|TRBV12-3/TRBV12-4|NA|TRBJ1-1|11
CASSFRGEAFF
TGTGCCAGCAGTTTCCGGGGTGAAGCTTTCTTT
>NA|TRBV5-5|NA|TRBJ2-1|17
CASSRSPLEGSYNEQFF
TGTGCCAGCAGCCGCAGCCCTTTAGAGGGTAGTTACAATGAGCAGTTCTTC
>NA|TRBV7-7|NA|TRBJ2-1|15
CASSNRQGGYNEQFF
TGTGCCAGCAGTAACCGACAGGGAGGGTACAATGAGCAGTTCTTC
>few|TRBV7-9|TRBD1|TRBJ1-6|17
CASSLTTGTISNSPLHF
TGTGCCAGCAGCTTAACGACAGGGACCATCTCAAATTCACCCCTCCACTTT
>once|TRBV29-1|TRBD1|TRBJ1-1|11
CSVASGGEAFF
TGCAGCGTTGCGTCAGGGGGAGAAGCTTTCTTT
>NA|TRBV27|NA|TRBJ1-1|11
CASQRNTEAFF
TGTGCCAGTCAGAGAAACACTGAAGCTTTCTTT
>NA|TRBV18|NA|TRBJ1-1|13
CASSPQGNTEAFF
TGTGCCAGCTCACCACAGGGGAACACTGAAGCTTTCTTT
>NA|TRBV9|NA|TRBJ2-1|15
CASSVGASLGGEQFF
TGTGCCAGCAGCGTAGGAGCTTCTCTCGGTGGTGAGCAGTTCTTC
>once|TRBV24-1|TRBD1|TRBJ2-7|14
CATSDRTGGYEQYF
TGTGCCACCAGTGATCGGACAGGGGGCTACGAGCAGTACTTC
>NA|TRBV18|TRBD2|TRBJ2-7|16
CASSQNPGGLGYEQYF
TGTGCCAGCTCCCAAAACCCCGGGGGACTAGGCTACGAGCAGTACTTC
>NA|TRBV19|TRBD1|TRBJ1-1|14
CASTSGTGYSEAFF
TGTGCCAGTACCTCCGGGACAGGGTACTCTGAAGCTTTCTTT
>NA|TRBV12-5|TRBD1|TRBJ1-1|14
CASGWSTGDSEAFF
TGTGCTAGTGGTTGGAGCACAGGGGATTCTGAAGCTTTCTTT
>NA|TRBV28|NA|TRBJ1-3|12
CASSRSGNTIYF
TGTGCCAGCAGTCGCTCTGGAAACACCATATATTTT
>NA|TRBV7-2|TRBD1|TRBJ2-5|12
CASSLGQPTQYF
TGTGCCAGCAGCTTGGGACAGCCGACCCAGTACTTC
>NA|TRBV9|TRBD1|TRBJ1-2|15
CASSVGLSTGDGYTF
TGTGCCAGCAGCGTAGGACTCTCTACAGGGGACGGCTACACCTTC
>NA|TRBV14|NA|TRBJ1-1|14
CASSLGQMNTEAFF
TGTGCCAGCAGCTTAGGACAGATGAACACTGAAGCTTTCTTT
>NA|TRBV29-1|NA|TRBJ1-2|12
CSVDHNDHGYTF
TGCAGCGTCGACCACAACGACCATGGCTACACCTTC
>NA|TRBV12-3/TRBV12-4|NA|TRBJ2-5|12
CASSLFGETQYF
TGTGCCAGCAGTTTATTTGGAGAGACCCAGTACTTC
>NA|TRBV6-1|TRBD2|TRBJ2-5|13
CASSESGVQTQYF
TGTGCCAGCAGTGAAAGCGGGGTGCAGACCCAGTACTTC
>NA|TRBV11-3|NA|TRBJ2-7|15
CASSPGQGKDDEQYF
TGTGCCAGCAGCCCCGGGCAGGGAAAGGACGACGAGCAGTACTTC
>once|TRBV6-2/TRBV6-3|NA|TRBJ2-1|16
CASTPGGRGWYNEQFF
TGTGCCAGCACCCCCGGGGGCCGGGGTTGGTACAATGAGCAGTTCTTC
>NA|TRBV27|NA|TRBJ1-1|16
CASYNPVVGRVAEAFF
TGTGCCAGCTACAACCCCGTCGTGGGAAGGGTCGCTGAAGCTTTCTTT
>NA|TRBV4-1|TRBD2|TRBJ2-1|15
CASSHRLAGANEQFF
TGCGCCAGCAGCCACAGACTAGCGGGGGCGAATGAGCAGTTCTTC
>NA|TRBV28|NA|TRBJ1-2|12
CASSSTEYGYTF
TGTGCCAGCAGTTCGACGGAGTATGGCTACACCTTC
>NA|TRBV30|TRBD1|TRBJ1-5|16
CAWSVRGGQPNQPQHF
TGTGCCTGGAGTGTACGCGGGGGACAGCCGAATCAGCCCCAGCATTTT
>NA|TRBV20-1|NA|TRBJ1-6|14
CSASAGAGNSPLHF
TGCAGTGCTAGTGCGGGGGCGGGTAATTCACCCCTCCACTTT
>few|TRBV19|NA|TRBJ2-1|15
CASSKDGSSYNEQFF
TGTGCCAGTAGTAAGGACGGGAGCTCCTACAATGAGCAGTTCTTC
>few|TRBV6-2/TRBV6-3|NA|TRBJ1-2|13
CASSPAGNYGYTF
TGTGCCAGCAGCCCGGCCGGGAACTATGGCTACACCTTC
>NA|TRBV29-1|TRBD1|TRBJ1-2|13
CSALGTGESGYTF
TGCAGCGCCCTGGGGACAGGGGAGAGTGGCTACACCTTC
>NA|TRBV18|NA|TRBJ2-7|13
CASSPSQGGEQYF
TGTGCCAGCTCACCGTCACAGGGAGGTGAGCAGTACTTC
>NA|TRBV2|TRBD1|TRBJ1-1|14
CASSLYRGNTEAFF
TGTGCCAGCAGTCTTTACAGGGGGAACACTGAAGCTTTCTTT
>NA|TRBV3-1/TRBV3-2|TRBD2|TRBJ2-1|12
CASSRREGEQFF
TGTGCCAGCAGTCGGAGGGAGGGTGAGCAGTTCTTC
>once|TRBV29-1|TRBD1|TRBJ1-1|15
CSVEPLKPGTGGAFF
TGCAGCGTTGAGCCCCTAAAGCCCGGGACAGGTGGAGCTTTCTTT
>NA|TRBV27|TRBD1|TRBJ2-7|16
CASSLNRGSTTYEQYF
TGTGCCAGCAGTTTAAACAGGGGGTCTACCACCTACGAGCAGTACTTC
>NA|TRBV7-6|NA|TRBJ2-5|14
CASSPPGSQETQYF
TGTGCCAGCAGCCCCCCAGGATCTCAAGAGACCCAGTACTTC
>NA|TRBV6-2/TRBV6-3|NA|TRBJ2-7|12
CASSYPYYEQYF
TGTGCCAGCAGTTACCCCTACTACGAGCAGTACTTC
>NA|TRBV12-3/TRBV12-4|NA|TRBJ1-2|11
CASSSRTACTF
TGTGCCAGCAGTTCGCGGACCGCGTGCACCTTC
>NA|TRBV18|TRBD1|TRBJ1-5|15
CASSPGTGRSLPQHF
TGTGCCAGCTCACCAGGGACAGGTCGTTCCTTGCCCCAGCATTTT
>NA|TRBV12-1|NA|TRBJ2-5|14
CASSPRTSGETQYF
TGTGCCAGCAGCCCACGGACTAGCGGAGAGACCCAGTACTTC